The rows below give T cell receptor beta chains drawn from one sample of a study of cytomegalovirus exposure and HLA in healthy donors. The protocol was immunoSEQ multiplex PCR, while the TCRdb copy is restricted to in-frame clones and leaves out a portion. Here the sample spans 100,000 to 120,000 clones, roughly four fifths being singletons. The source material was PBMCs. The receptors were gathered from a man aged 40-55 years in good health and CMV-seronegative. Both conserved end residues are trimmed from each CDR3. Fields, in order: V gene, CDR3 protein.

TRBV15 | ATSSRDTNYGYT
TRBV6-5 | ASREQGSLGYT
TRBV4-3 | ASKQGSGDYNSPLH
TRBV29-1 | SVENSMDEQY
TRBV2 | ASSHTSGEYYEQY
TRBV5-1 | ASSLGDTTYEQY
TRBV10-1 | ASSEYRGSSYEQY
TRBV5-6 | ASSSATGGNQPQH
TRBV19 | ASKTGYVINQPQH
TRBV27 | ASSRTGDYGYT